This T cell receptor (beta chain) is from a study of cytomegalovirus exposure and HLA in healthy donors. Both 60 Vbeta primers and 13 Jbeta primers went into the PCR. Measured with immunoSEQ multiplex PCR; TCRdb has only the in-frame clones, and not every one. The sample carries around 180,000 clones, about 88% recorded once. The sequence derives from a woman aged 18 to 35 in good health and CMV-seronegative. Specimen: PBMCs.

The CDR3 DNA is TGTGCCAGTATGACCCTAGGGGGTGGCAATCAGCCCCAGCATTTT. Residues: CASMTLGGGNQPQHF. The chain uses TRBV19 and TRBJ1-5; D perhaps matches TRBD1 (6 bases). CDR1 and CDR2 from the germline V gene are LNHDA and SQIVND (reference sequence). The V end lost 7 bases, the J end lost 2 bases, and 15 bases lay between the germline ends. CDR3 length: 15 amino acids.